This passage covers 27 T cell receptor beta chains from one sample sequenced in a study of blood T cell repertoires in COVID-19. This table comes from immunoSEQ multiplex PCR, and its TCRdb copy is limited to in-frame clones, with some not included. The sample lists some 150,000 clones; under 90% were seen once. The sequenced sample was peripheral blood. The receptor set was obtained from a woman aged 55-70 years with active or convalescent COVID-19.

CDR3 nucleotide sequence: TGTGCCAGCAGTGAAAACAGGGTAGATCAGCCCCAGCATTTT. Translation gives CASSENRVDQPQHF. The V gene is TRBV6-1, the J gene TRBJ1-5; a weak D match, TRBD1 (6 bases). Trimming removed 2 bases at V and 5 bases at J, with 10 bases between. CDR1 and CDR2 (germline): MNHNS, SASEGT. The CDR3 extends over 14 amino acids.

The chain combines TRBV21-1 with TRBJ2-7; the D segment call TRBD1 is taken from the table without a DNA check. TRBV21-1 is a recognized pseudogene. The CDR3 runs to 14 residues. The CDR3 is CASSKDRVEAEQYV. The CDR3 bases are TGTGCCAGCAGCAAAGACAGGGTTGAGGCCGAGCAGTACGTC.

This rearrangement joins TRBV5-8 to TRBJ2-1, with 7 bases aligning to TRBD2. After removal of 5 bases from V and 2 bases from J, the junction contained 4 bases not matched to a gene. This CDR3 has 14 residues. The germline V gene has CDR1 SGHTS and CDR2 YDEGEE. In nucleotides, the CDR3 is TGTGCCAGCAGGCGGGGGACTCCCTACAATGAGCAGTTCTTC. Protein: CASRRGTPYNEQFF. Variable domain in full (rest from reference TRBV5-8 and TRBJ2-1): EAGVTQSPTHLIKTRGQQATLRCSPISGHTSVYWYQQALGLGLQFLLWYDEGEERNRGNFPPRFSGRQFPNYSSELNVNALELEDSALYLCASRRGTPYNEQFFGPGTRLTVL.

The chain employs TRBV5-1 and TRBJ1-1, with TRBD1 identical over 7 bases. Per the germline V gene, CDR1 is SGHRS and CDR2 is YFSETQ. J was trimmed by 0 bases and V by 3 bases; bases with no gene match: 2. The CDR3 loop spans 14 amino acids. The CDR3: CASSYGTVNTEAFF. For the CDR3, the DNA is TGCGCCAGCAGCTACGGGACAGTGAACACTGAAGCTTTCTTT.

This chain links TRBV2 with TRBJ2-5, with TRBD2 matching over 11 bases. CDR3 size: 16 residues. After removal of 0 bases from V and 2 bases from J, the junction contained 2 bases not matched to a gene. Germline values: CDR1 SNHLY, CDR2 FYNNEI. CDR3 DNA: TGTGCCAGCAGTGAAGCGGTAGCGGGGGGGCAAGAGACCCAGTACTTC. This encodes CASSEAVAGGQETQYF.

The V and J genes are TRBV15 and TRBJ1-3, with 7 bases that match TRBD1. The germline V gene has CDR1 LNHNV and CDR2 YYDKDF (reference sequence). This CDR3 comprises 16 residues. The V gene end was trimmed by 4 bases and the J gene end by 0 bases; junction bases not matched to a gene: 6. The CDR3: CATSKMTGSSGNTIYF. DNA of the CDR3: TGTGCCACCAGCAAAATGACAGGGAGCTCTGGAAACACCATATATTTT.

This clone was counted a few times. This chain joins TRBV7-6 and TRBJ2-2; no firm D call. The ends were cut back, 2 bases at V and 5 bases at J, with 6 bases in the middle. CDR1 and CDR2 (germline): SGHVS, FNYEAQ. The CDR3 sequence is 13 residues long. DNA for the CDR3: TGTGCCAGCAGCTTATCAGGAACCGGGGAGCTGTTTTTT. It codes for CASSLSGTGELFF.

The rearrangement links TRBV7-8 to TRBJ1-1; 8 positions agree with TRBD1. The junction had 4 bases not matched to a gene; V was cut back by 4 bases and J by 3 bases. Per the germline V gene, CDR1 is SGHVS and CDR2 is FQNEAQ. CDR3 size: 14 residues. CDR3 sequence reads: CASSSDRADTEAFF. The CDR3 DNA sequence: TGTGCCAGCAGCTCGGACAGGGCTGACACTGAAGCTTTCTTT.

The rearrangement uses TRBV11-2 and TRBJ1-3, with 7 bases that match TRBD1. In germline, CDR1 is SGHAT, CDR2 FQNNGV. This CDR3 region has 15 residues. Losses at the gene ends were 4 bases for V and 4 bases for J; bases not matched to a gene: 7. CDR3 nucleotides: TGTGCCAGCAGCTATACACAGGGGCACGGAAACACCATATATTTT. Its translation: CASSYTQGHGNTIYF.

This chain connects TRBV4-2 to TRBJ2-1; D is unresolved. Germline CDR1 reads LGHNA; CDR2 reads YNFKEQ. V was cut by 0 bases and J by 5 bases, with 20 bases left in between. The CDR3 has 18 residues. CDR3 region: CASSQDGRPPPLHNEQFF. DNA of the CDR3: TGTGCCAGCAGCCAAGATGGGCGCCCCCCACCCCTCCACAATGAGCAGTTCTTC.

The chain joins TRBV7-9 to TRBJ1-2; 8 nucleotides align to TRBD1. The germline V gene has CDR1 SEHNR and CDR2 FQNEAQ (reference sequence). The CDR3 is 16 residues long. V shed 7 bases, J shed 4 bases, and the junction held 14 bases outside the gene matches. This CDR3 reads CASTPIPGQVTYGYTF. The DNA of the CDR3 is TGTGCCAGCACCCCTATTCCGGGACAGGTGACCTATGGCTACACCTTC.

This chain joins TRBV7-3 and TRBJ2-7; TRBD1 might be the D (6 bases). Germline-derived CDR1 and CDR2 are SGHTA and FQGTGA. The V gene lost 3 bases and the J gene lost 7 bases, with 22 bases spanning the gap. This CDR3 has 16 residues. As DNA, the CDR3 is TGTGCCAGCAGCTTCAAGATATCGACAGGCCCGGAAGAGCAGTACTTC. Translation: CASSFKISTGPEEQYF.

This clone was detected once. The J gene is TRBJ1-4, the V gene TRBV7-9; no clear D gene. The CDR3 covers 15 residues. V lost 0 bases, J lost 0 bases, and 5 bases lay in between. Germline loops: CDR1 SEHNR, CDR2 FQNEAQ (reference sequence). The CDR3 loop is CASSLAAATNEKLFF. CDR3 coding DNA: TGTGCCAGCAGCTTAGCGGCAGCAACTAATGAAAAACTGTTTTTT.

The rearrangement joins TRBV5-1 to TRBJ2-5; 11 bases agree with TRBD2. Germline trimming cut 1 base from V and 3 bases from J; bases unmatched to any gene: 8. The CDR3 has 17 residues. Germline loops: CDR1 SGHRS, CDR2 YFSETQ. The CDR3 here is CASSLIQGSGGEETQYF. Written as DNA, the CDR3 is TGCGCCAGCAGCTTGATTCAGGGTAGCGGGGGGGAAGAGACCCAGTACTTC.

V and J are TRBV27 and TRBJ1-1; D is perhaps TRBD1 (6 bases). The CDR3 runs 12 residues. The V gene lost 6 bases and the J gene lost 3 bases, with 8 bases spanning the gap. From germline, CDR1 is MNHEY and CDR2 SMNVEV (reference sequence). The CDR3 spells CASRGADTEAFF. The CDR3 DNA reads as TGTGCCAGCAGGGGGGCCGACACTGAAGCTTTCTTT.

V and J are TRBV5-1 and TRBJ2-5; the D gene is possibly TRBD2 (5 bases). There are 15 residues in the CDR3. The V end was cut by 2 bases, the J end by 2 bases, with 13 bases between. CDR1 SGHRS and CDR2 YFSETQ come from the germline V gene. CDR3 nucleotide sequence: TGCGCCAGCAGCTTCCTCGGGGTTAGGCAAGAGACCCAGTACTTC. Encoded protein: CASSFLGVRQETQYF.

The V and J genes are TRBV2 and TRBJ1-4; perhaps TRBD1 as D (6 bases). CDR1 is SNHLY, CDR2 FYNNEI, per germline. The length of the CDR3 is 18 residues. The V end was cut by 6 bases, the J end by 0 bases, with 20 bases between. The CDR3 reads CASSPNAQGYTTNEKLFF. In DNA form, the CDR3 reads TGTGCCAGCAGCCCCAACGCCCAGGGGTATACAACTAATGAAAAACTGTTTTTT.

The chain carries TRBV29-1 and TRBJ1-2; TRBD1 aligns across 8 bases. Per the germline V gene, CDR1 is SQVTM and CDR2 is ANQGSEA. V lost 3 bases and J lost 4; bases outside the gene matches: 10. The CDR3 is 15 amino acids. CDR3 in amino acids: CSVDGARGHVYGYTF. As DNA, the CDR3 is TGCAGCGTTGATGGAGCCAGGGGGCATGTCTATGGCTACACCTTC.

The CDR3 is CASSPPGSGAQTQYF. As DNA, the CDR3 is TGTGCCAGCAGCCCCCCGGGGAGCGGGGCCCAGACGCAGTATTTT. This chain connects TRBV5-4 to TRBJ2-3, with 7 bases aligning to TRBD2. The V gene's germline CDR1 is SGHNT and CDR2 YYREEE (reference sequence). The ends lost 4 bases at V and 9 bases at J; junction bases unmatched: 14. This CDR3 comprises 15 residues.

This clone was seen a single time. The CDR3 spells CASSLNRNVAEAFF. The CDR3 coding sequence is TGCGCCAGCAGCTTAAACAGGAATGTCGCTGAAGCTTTCTTT. This chain links TRBV5-1 with TRBJ1-1; possible D gene TRBD1, 5 bases. Germline CDR1 is SGHRS and CDR2 is YFSETQ. CDR3 length equals 14 residues. Trimming removed 2 bases at V and 6 bases at J, with 14 bases between.

This sequence joins TRBV12-2 and TRBJ2-3; the table assigns TRBD2, which was not confirmed against the DNA. TRBV12-2 is a known pseudogene. This CDR3 has 14 amino acids. Written as DNA, the CDR3 is TGTGCAAGTCGCCCAACGCGAAAGACAGATACGCAGTATTTT. Translation gives CASRPTRKTDTQYF.

This chain links TRBV6-5 with TRBJ1-6; D unresolved. CDR3 length: 16 residues. Per the germline V gene, CDR1 is MNHEY and CDR2 is SVGAGI. Trimming took off 0 bases at V and 8 bases at J, with 14 bases between the two ends. The CDR3 spells CASSYSKWQLDSPLHF. The CDR3 DNA reads TGTGCCAGCAGTTACTCGAAGTGGCAGCTAGATTCACCCCTCCACTTT.

The chain combines TRBV3-1 (or the pseudogene TRBV3-2) with TRBJ2-7, with D possibly matching TRBD2 (5 bases). Germline V gene lookup returns CDR1 LGHDT and CDR2 YNNKEL (reference sequence). Trimming left V 0 bases short and J 2 bases short, with 8 bases between. The CDR3 has 14 amino acids. CDR3: CASSQESGTYEQYF. In DNA, the CDR3 is TGTGCCAGCAGCCAAGAGAGCGGAACCTACGAGCAGTACTTC.

V gene TRBV6-5 combines with J gene TRBJ1-2; TRBD1 might be the D (5 bases). The length of the CDR3 is 13 residues. The V and J ends lost 3 bases and 6 bases respectively, with 11 bases between them. Germline assignment: CDR1 MNHEY and CDR2 SVGAGI. The CDR3 sequence: CASSYRQLDGYTF. The CDR3 nucleotides are TGTGCCAGCAGTTATCGACAGTTGGATGGCTACACCTTC.

The chain is built from TRBV5-1 and TRBJ1-2; D is unclear. The CDR3 sequence is 14 residues long. The V gene's germline CDR1 is SGHRS and CDR2 YFSETQ. Between the trimmed V and J ends, which lost 0 bases and 8 bases, there was a span of 14 bases. Written as DNA, the CDR3 is TGCGCCAGCAGCTTGGATCGGGCCGGAGGGGGCTACACCTTC. Translated, it gives CASSLDRAGGGYTF.

This clone occurred a few times. The genes are TRBV2 and TRBJ2-3, with TRBD1 matching 12 bases. The CDR3 covers 15 residues. The J segment lost 5 bases and the V segment lost 5 bases, leaving 5 bases of the junction unmatched. CDR1 and CDR2 (germline): SNHLY, FYNNEI. DNA of the CDR3: TGTGCCAGCAGTACCGGGACAGGGGGCAAAGATACGCAGTATTTT. Residues: CASSTGTGGKDTQYF.

This chain connects TRBV28 to TRBJ1-1; D is unresolved. V shed 3 bases and J shed 11 bases, with 19 bases lying between them. Germline values: CDR1 MDHEN, CDR2 SYDVKM. This CDR3 has 14 residues. The CDR3 nucleotides read TGTGCCAGCAGTTTGGGTGCTAAAACCCTCGGGGCTTTCTTT. Amino acids: CASSLGAKTLGAFF. Full variable domain (outside the CDR3, taken from reference TRBV28 and TRBJ1-1): DVKVTQSSRYLVKRTGEKVFLECVQDMDHENMFWYRQDPGLGLRLIYFSYDVKMKEKGDIPEGYSVSREKKERFSLILESASTNQTSMYLCASSLGAKTLGAFFGQGTRLTVV.